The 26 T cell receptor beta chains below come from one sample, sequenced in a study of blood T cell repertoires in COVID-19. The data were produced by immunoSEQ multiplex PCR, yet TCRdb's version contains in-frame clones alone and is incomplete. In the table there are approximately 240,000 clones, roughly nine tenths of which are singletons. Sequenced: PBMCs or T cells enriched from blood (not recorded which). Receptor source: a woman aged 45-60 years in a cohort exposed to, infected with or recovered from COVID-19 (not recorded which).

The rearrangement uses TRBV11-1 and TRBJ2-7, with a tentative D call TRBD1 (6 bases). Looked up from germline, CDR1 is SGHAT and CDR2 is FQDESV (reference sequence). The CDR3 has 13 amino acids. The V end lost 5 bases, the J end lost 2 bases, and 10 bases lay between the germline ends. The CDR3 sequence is CASSMDRAYEQYF. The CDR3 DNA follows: TGTGCCAGCAGCATGGACAGAGCCTACGAGCAGTACTTC.

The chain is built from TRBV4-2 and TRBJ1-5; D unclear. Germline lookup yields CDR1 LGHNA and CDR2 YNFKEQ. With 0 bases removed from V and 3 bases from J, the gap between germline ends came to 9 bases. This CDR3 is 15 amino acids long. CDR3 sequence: CASSQEFQVNQPQHF. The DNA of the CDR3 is TGTGCCAGCAGCCAAGAGTTTCAGGTCAATCAGCCCCAGCATTTT.

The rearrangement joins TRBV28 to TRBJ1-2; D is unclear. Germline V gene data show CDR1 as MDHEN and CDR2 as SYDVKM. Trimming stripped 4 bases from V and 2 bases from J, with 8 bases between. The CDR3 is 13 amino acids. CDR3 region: CASSSQQNYGYTF. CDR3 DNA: TGTGCCAGCAGTTCACAGCAAAACTATGGCTACACCTTC.

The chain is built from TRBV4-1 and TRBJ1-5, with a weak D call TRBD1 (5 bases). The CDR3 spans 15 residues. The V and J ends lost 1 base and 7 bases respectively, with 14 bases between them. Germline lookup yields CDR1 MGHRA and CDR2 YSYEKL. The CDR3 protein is CASSQVDPGNQPQHF. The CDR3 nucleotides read TGCGCCAGCAGCCAAGTAGATCCAGGGAACCAGCCCCAGCATTTT.

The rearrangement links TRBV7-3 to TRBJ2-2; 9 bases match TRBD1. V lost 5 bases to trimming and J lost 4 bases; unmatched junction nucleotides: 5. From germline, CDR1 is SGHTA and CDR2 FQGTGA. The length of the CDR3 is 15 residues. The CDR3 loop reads CASSPGTGPTGELFF. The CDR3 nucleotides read TGTGCCAGCAGCCCCGGGACAGGGCCCACCGGGGAGCTGTTTTTT. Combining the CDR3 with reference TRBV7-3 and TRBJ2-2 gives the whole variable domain GAGVSQTPSNKVTEKGKYVELRCDPISGHTALYWYRQSLGQGPEFLIYFQGTGAADDSGLPNDRFFAVRPEGSVSTLKIQRTERGDSAVYLCASSPGTGPTGELFFGEGSRLTVL.

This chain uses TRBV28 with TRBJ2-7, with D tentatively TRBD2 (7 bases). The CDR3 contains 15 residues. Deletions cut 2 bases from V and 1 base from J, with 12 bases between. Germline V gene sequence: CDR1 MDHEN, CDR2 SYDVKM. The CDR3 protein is CASSLGGAQSYEQYF. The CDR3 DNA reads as TGTGCCAGCAGTTTAGGGGGGGCGCAGTCCTACGAGCAGTACTTC.

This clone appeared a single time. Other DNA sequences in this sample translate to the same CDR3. For the CDR3, the DNA is TGTGCCAGCAGTTTACGGGGAATGAACACTGAAGCTTTCTTT. Protein: CASSLRGMNTEAFF. The chain employs TRBV27 and TRBJ1-1; D not certain. The CDR3 runs 14 residues. V was shortened by 2 bases and J by 0 bases, with 7 bases between the two germline ends. Per germline, CDR1 MNHEY and CDR2 SMNVEV (reference sequence).

Here the CDR3 reads CASSQFQGANYGYTF. Here the CDR3 DNA reads TGTGCCAGCAGCCAGTTTCAGGGGGCTAACTATGGCTACACCTTC. V gene TRBV3-1 (or the pseudogene TRBV3-2) combines with J gene TRBJ1-2; 7 nucleotides align to TRBD1. Germline V gene sequence: CDR1 LGHDT, CDR2 YNNKEL (reference sequence). This CDR3 is built from 15 residues. J gave up 0 bases and V 3 bases, and 4 bases lay outside the gene matches.

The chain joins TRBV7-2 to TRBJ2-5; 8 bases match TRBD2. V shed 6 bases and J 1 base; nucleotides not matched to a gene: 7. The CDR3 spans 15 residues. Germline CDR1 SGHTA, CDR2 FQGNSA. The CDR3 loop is CASSPGGLFQETQYF. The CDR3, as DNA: TGTGCCAGCAGTCCGGGGGGGCTATTCCAAGAGACCCAGTACTTC.

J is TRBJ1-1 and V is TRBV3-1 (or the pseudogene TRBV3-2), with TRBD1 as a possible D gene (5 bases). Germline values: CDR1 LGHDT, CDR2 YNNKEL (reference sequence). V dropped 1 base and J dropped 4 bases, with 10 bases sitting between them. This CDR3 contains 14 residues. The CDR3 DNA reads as TGTGCCAGCAGCCAAGGATTTCAGGGCACTGAAGCTTTCTTT. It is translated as CASSQGFQGTEAFF.

CDR3 residues: CASSTSGTGQLVAKNIQYF. The CDR3 nucleotides are TGTGCCAGTAGTACTTCCGGGACAGGGCAATTAGTAGCCAAAAACATTCAGTACTTC. This sequence joins TRBV19 and TRBJ2-4, with 9 bases that match TRBD1. Germline CDR1 and CDR2: LNHDA and SQIVND (reference sequence). The CDR3 consists of 19 residues. V shed 4 bases and J 0 bases; nucleotides not matched to a gene: 13.

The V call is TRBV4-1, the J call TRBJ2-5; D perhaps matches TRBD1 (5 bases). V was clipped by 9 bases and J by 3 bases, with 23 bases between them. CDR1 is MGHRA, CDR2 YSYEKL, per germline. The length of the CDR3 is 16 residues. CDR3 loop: CARKRRPQGTKETQYF. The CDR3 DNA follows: TGCGCCAGAAAACGAAGACCGCAGGGAACTAAAGAGACCCAGTACTTC.

In nucleotides, the CDR3 is TGTGCCAGCAGCTCCCGGGGAAGCGGGGGGGGACGTATCACAGATACGCAGTATTTT. Translating it yields CASSSRGSGGGRITDTQYF. The chain couples TRBV5-6 to TRBJ2-3; 10 positions agree with TRBD2. Germline trimming cut 3 bases from V and 2 bases from J; bases unmatched to any gene: 15. The germline V gene encodes CDR1 SGHDT and CDR2 YYEEEE. The CDR3 spans 19 residues.

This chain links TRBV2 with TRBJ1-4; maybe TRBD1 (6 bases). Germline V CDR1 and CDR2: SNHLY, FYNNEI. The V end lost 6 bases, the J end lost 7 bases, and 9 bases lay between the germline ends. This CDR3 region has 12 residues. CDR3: CASRGRGEKLFF. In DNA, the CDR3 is TGTGCCAGCAGGGGCAGGGGTGAAAAACTGTTTTTT.

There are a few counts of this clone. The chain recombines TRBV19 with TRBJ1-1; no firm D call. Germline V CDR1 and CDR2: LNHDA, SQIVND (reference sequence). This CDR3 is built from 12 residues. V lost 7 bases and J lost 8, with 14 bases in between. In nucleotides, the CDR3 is TGTGCCAGTACCCCCCGGAGCAGCGAAGCTTTCTTT. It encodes CASTPRSSEAFF. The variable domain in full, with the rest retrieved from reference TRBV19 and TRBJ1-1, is DGGITQSPKYLFRKEGQNVTLSCEQNLNHDAMYWYRQDPGQGLRLIYYSQIVNDFQKGDIAEGYSVSREKKESFPLTVTSAQKNPTAFYLCASTPRSSEAFFGQGTRLTVV.

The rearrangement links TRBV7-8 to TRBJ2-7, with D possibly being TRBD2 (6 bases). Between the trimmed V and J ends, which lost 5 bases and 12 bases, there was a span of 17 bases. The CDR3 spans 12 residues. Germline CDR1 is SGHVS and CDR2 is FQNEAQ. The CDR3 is CASSRGGTLTYF. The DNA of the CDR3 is TGTGCCAGCAGCCGTGGCGGGACTCTGACGTACTTC. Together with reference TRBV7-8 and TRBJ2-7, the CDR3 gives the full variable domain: GAGVSQSPRYKVAKRGQDVALRCDPISGHVSLFWYQQALGQGPEFLTYFQNEAQLDKSGLPSDRFFAERPEGSVSTLKIQRTQQEDSAVYLCASSRGGTLTYFGPGTRLTVT.

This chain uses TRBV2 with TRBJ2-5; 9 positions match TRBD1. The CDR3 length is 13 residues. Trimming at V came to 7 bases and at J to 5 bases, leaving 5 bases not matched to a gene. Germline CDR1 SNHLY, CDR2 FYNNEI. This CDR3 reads CASNRGRGETQYF. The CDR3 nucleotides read TGTGCCAGCAACAGGGGGCGCGGGGAGACCCAGTACTTC.

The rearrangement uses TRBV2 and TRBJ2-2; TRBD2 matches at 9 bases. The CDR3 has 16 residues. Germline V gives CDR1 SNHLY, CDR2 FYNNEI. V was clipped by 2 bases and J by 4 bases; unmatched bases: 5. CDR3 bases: TGTGCCAGCAGTGAATCAGCGGGGGGCCCCACCGGGGAGCTGTTTTTT. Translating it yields CASSESAGGPTGELFF.

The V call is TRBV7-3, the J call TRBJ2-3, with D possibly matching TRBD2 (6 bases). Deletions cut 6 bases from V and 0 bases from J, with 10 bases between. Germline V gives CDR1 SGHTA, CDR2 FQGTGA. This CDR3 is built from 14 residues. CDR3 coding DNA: TGTGCCAGCAGGTCACGGGGGAGCACAGATACGCAGTATTTT. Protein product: CASRSRGSTDTQYF. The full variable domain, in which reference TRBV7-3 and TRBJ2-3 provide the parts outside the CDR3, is GAGVSQTPSNKVTEKGKYVELRCDPISGHTALYWYRQSLGQGPEFLIYFQGTGAADDSGLPNDRFFAVRPEGSVSTLKIQRTERGDSAVYLCASRSRGSTDTQYFGPGTRLTVL.

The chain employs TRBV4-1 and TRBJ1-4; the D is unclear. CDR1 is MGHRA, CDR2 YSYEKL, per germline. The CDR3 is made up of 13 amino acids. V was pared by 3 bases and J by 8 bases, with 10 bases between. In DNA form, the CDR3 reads TGCGCCAGCAGCCAGGTAGCAGAGGAAAAACTGTTTTTT. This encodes CASSQVAEEKLFF.

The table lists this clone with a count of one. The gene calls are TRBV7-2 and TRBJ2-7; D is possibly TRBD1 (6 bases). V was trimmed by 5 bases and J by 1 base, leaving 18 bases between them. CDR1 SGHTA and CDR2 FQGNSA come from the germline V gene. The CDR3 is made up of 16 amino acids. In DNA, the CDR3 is TGTGCCAGCAGCCCGGATTCCGGGACACGATCCTACGAGCAGTACTTC. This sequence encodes CASSPDSGTRSYEQYF.

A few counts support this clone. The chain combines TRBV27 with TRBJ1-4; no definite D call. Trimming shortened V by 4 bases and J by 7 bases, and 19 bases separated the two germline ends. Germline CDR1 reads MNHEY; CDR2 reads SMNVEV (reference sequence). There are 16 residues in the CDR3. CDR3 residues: CASSSYEGGAREKLFF. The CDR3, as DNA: TGTGCCAGCAGTTCCTACGAGGGAGGAGCGCGTGAAAAACTGTTTTTT. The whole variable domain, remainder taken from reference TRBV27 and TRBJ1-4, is EAQVTQNPRYLITVTGKKLTVTCSQNMNHEYMSWYRQDPGLGLRQIYYSMNVEVTDKGDVPEGYKVSRKEKRNFPLILESPSPNQTSLYFCASSSYEGGAREKLFFGSGTQLSVL.

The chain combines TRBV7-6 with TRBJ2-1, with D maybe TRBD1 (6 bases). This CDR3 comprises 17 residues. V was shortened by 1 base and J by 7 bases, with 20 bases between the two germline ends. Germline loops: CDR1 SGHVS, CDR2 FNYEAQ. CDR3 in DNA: TGTGCCAGCAGCTTAGTAAAGGTTTTACAGGGTCGGAATGAGCAGTTCTTC. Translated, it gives CASSLVKVLQGRNEQFF.

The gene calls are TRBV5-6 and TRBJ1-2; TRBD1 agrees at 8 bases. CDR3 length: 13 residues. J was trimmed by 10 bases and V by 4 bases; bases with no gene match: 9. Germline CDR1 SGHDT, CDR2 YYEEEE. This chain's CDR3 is CASSPRAGGVYTF. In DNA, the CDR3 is TGTGCCAGCAGCCCCCGCGCAGGGGGCGTCTACACCTTC.

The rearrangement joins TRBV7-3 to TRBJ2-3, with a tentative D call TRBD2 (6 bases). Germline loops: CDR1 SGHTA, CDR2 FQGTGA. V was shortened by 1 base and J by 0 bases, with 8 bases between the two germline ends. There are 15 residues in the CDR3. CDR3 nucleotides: TGTGCCAGCAGCTTAATAGCGGCGAGCACAGATACGCAGTATTTT. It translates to CASSLIAASTDTQYF.

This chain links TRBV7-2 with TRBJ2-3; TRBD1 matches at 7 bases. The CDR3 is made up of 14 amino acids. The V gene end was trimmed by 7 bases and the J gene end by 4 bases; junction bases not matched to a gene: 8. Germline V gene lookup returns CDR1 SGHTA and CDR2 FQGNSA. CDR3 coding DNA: TGTGCCAGCAAACGCGACAGGGTCCCAGATACGCAGTATTTT. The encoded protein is CASKRDRVPDTQYF. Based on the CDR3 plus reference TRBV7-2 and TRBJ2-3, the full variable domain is GAGVSQSPSNKVTEKGKDVELRCDPISGHTALYWYRQSLGQGLEFLIYFQGNSAPDKSGLPSDRFSAERTGGSVSTLTIQRTQQEDSAVYLCASKRDRVPDTQYFGPGTRLTVL.